These T cell receptor beta chains were read from a single sample in a study of response to subunit inactivated influenza vaccine. TCRdb used MiXCR to reprocess the RT-PCR reads, holding one entry per CDR3 protein. Here the sample spans hundreds of thousands of distinct CDR3 sequences, about 7.6% being singletons. Sample: PBMCs from blood, taken roughly 24 months after vaccination. These receptors all come from a man aged 45 to 75 who received an inactivated influenza vaccine. Both conserved end residues are trimmed from each CDR3.

>10|TRBV5-1|TRBJ2-1
ASSLVGGEQF
>11|TRBV4-1|TRBJ1-5
ASSQGIDQPQH
>14|TRBV7-9|TRBJ2-5
ASSLGQGNLLETQY
>12|TRBV7-2|TRBJ2-2
ASSLSGKSGELF
>12|TRBV12-3/TRBV12-4|TRBJ1-1
ASTIGRMNTEAF
>17|TRBV5-1|TRBJ2-3
ASSLVRLAGRVGTDTQY
>13|TRBV5-1|TRBJ1-1
ASSWSGALNTEAF
>10|TRBV6-2/TRBV6-3|TRBJ2-5
ASRPVGETQY
>15|TRBV11-2|TRBJ2-3
ASSLGPRATSTDTQY
>14|TRBV7-9|TRBJ1-3
ASSLETSGSGNTIY
>16|TRBV4-2|TRBJ2-7
ASSQDSGRGLTFYEQY
>13|TRBV12-3/TRBV12-4|TRBJ1-2
ASATNLGPISRYT
>13|TRBV7-9|TRBJ1-3
ASSPERVSGNTIY
>12|TRBV7-2|TRBJ2-7
ASSPNLLPYEQY
>14|TRBV11-2|TRBJ2-7
ASSPRPTGSSYEQY
>14|TRBV12-3/TRBV12-4|TRBJ1-3
ASSRQSGGSGNTIY
>15|TRBV11-2|TRBJ2-1
ASSRLAGGLFYNEQF
>13|TRBV6-2/TRBV6-3|TRBJ1-1
ASSYAVSQNTEAF
>13|TRBV15|TRBJ1-1
ATSRAPRVDTEAF
>14|TRBV21-1|TRBJ2-7
ASILARTGKKYEQY
>14|TRBV11-2|TRBJ2-2
ASSLDRFPNGGELF
>15|TRBV5-5|TRBJ2-1
ASSLVLLAGGVGEQF
>11|TRBV20-1|TRBJ2-7
SARVPGRDEQY
>11|TRBV29-1|TRBJ2-7
SVGAFPPYEQY
>13|TRBV10-3|TRBJ1-1
AISATIDMNTEAF
>11|TRBV7-2|TRBJ1-1
ASSLAGVTEAF
>11|TRBV9|TRBJ1-2
ASSVGSNYVYT
>12|TRBV4-2|TRBJ2-7
ASSPAISSYEQY
>12|TRBV29-1|TRBJ1-1
SVEPGPMNTEAF
>15|TRBV27|TRBJ1-1
ASSLPPGQGGNTEAF
>10|TRBV2|TRBJ2-6
ASSAGANVLT
>14|TRBV7-8|TRBJ2-5
ASSPRRVRGFETQY
>14|TRBV7-6|TRBJ2-2
ASSLGERANTVELF
>12|TRBV12-3/TRBV12-4|TRBJ1-5
ASTTQGRGQPQH
>14|TRBV6-5|TRBJ2-2
ASSSFSGGNTGELF
>13|TRBV7-2|TRBJ1-3
ASSLEVGNGNTIY